Listed below are T cell receptor beta chains from one sample, sequenced in a study of cytomegalovirus exposure and HLA in healthy donors. Repertoires were generated with immunoSEQ multiplex PCR, while TCRdb's copy carries only in-frame clones and drops some. The sample shows under 75,000 clones, 74% of them seen only once. Sequenced: PBMCs. Receptor source: a human donor in good health. Both conserved end residues are part of each CDR3. A D gene is named only where the DNA matches it firmly. The size of a clone is reported for some rows only, either as once, few or many, or as a class for expanded clones.

v_call	j_call	clone_size	d_call	cdr3_nt	cdr3_aa
TRBV9	TRBJ1-3	-	-	TGTGCCAGCAGCGTAGGGGGGGACTCTGGAAACACCATATATTTT	CASSVGGDSGNTIYF
TRBV19	TRBJ1-5	-	-	TGTGCCAGTAGTTTGGATTGGGGCCAGCCCCAGCATTTT	CASSLDWGQPQHF
TRBV9	TRBJ2-7	-	-	TGTGCCAGCAGCGCCGGACTCCTGCAACGGGAGCAGTACTTC	CASSAGLLQREQYF
TRBV30	TRBJ1-2	-	TRBD1	TGTGCCTGGACAATGGACAGGGGCTATGGCTACACCTTC	CAWTMDRGYGYTF
TRBV11-2	TRBJ1-2	-	TRBD1	TGTGCCAGCAGAAGGGCGGGACAGGGAGCTTATGGCTACACCTTC	CASRRAGQGAYGYTF
TRBV6-6	TRBJ2-7	-	TRBD2	TGTGCCAGCAGTTACTCATCCAGCGGGAGATTCAACGAGCAGTACTTC	CASSYSSSGRFNEQYF
TRBV7-9	TRBJ1-5	-	-	TGTGCCAGCAGCCTGACAGGCTACAATCAGCCCCAGCATTTT	CASSLTGYNQPQHF
TRBV13	TRBJ2-3	-	-	TGTGCCAGCAGCCTAAGCGCTGAGGGAGATACGCAGTATTTT	CASSLSAEGDTQYF
TRBV5-1	TRBJ2-1	-	TRBD2	TGCGCCAGCAGCCTAGGGACTAGCGGGTGGAATGAGCAGTTCTTC	CASSLGTSGWNEQFF
TRBV7-7	TRBJ2-3	-	-	TGTGCTAGCAGCTTAGAAGGGGGGGCAGGAACGCAGTATTTT	CASSLEGGAGTQYF
TRBV30	TRBJ2-7	-	-	TGTGCCTGGAGTGTTGGGAGGGGGGTCGACGAGCAGTACTTC	CAWSVGRGVDEQYF
TRBV19	TRBJ2-7	once	-	TGTGCCAGTAGTAGTACAGGGAGCTCCTACGAGCAGTACTTC	CASSSTGSSYEQYF
TRBV7-9	TRBJ1-1	-	-	TGTGCCAGCAGCTTACAGGGAGGGGCTGAAGCTTTCTTT	CASSLQGGAEAFF